One sample yielded the 27 T cell receptor beta chains listed below, sequenced in a study of shared T cell receptors in the human thymus. This table comes from immunoSEQ multiplex PCR, and its TCRdb copy is limited to in-frame clones, with some not included. Of hundreds of thousands of clones detected, about 90% appear once; the ten largest clones hold 0.0094%. These same records also appear under a second study, on human thymus T cells.

The sample was thymocytes. The receptors were gathered from a boy in the first two years of life with a congenital heart defect.

The chain is built from TRBV2 and TRBJ1-6, with D possibly being TRBD1 (5 bases). Germline values: CDR1 SNHLY, CDR2 FYNNEI. The CDR3 length is 21 residues. The V gene lost 8 bases and the J gene lost 1 base, with 30 bases spanning the gap. The CDR3 DNA reads TGTGCCAGCGTTTTTAAGAATACGGGGGAAATCCGAGGATCCTATAATTCACCCCTCCACTTT. This gives the protein CASVFKNTGEIRGSYNSPLHF.

V usage is TRBV10-3 and J usage is TRBJ2-7; 8 bases agree with TRBD2. The V gene end was trimmed by 3 bases and the J gene end by 3 bases; junction bases not matched to a gene: 4. The CDR3 spans 14 residues. The germline gives CDR1 ENHRY, CDR2 SYGVKD. CDR3 sequence reads: CAISDRGRCYEQYF. As DNA, the CDR3 is TGTGCCATCAGTGATCGCGGGAGGTGCTACGAGCAGTACTTC.

V is TRBV28 and J is TRBJ2-7, with TRBD1 matching over 8 bases. V was clipped by 3 bases and J by 2 bases; unmatched bases: 6. The CDR3 sequence is 15 residues long. Germline lookup yields CDR1 MDHEN and CDR2 SYDVKM. CDR3 loop: CASSFDGTGPYEQYF. For the CDR3, the DNA is TGTGCCAGCAGTTTTGATGGGACAGGCCCCTACGAGCAGTACTTC.

The rearrangement links TRBV19 to TRBJ1-5, with 8 bases that match TRBD1. Germline V CDR1 and CDR2: LNHDA, SQIVND (reference sequence). The CDR3 loop spans 18 amino acids. V lost 9 bases and J lost 1; bases outside the gene matches: 17. In DNA, the CDR3 is TGTGCCAGCACAACCCGGACAGGGAGGACGGCAAGCAATCAGCCCCAGCATTTT. Protein product: CASTTRTGRTASNQPQHF.

The chain recombines TRBV28 with TRBJ2-3; D is ambiguous. Germline V gene data show CDR1 as MDHEN and CDR2 as SYDVKM. The CDR3 extends over 17 amino acids. V gave up 2 bases and J gave up 0 bases, with 15 bases separating them. The CDR3, as DNA: TGTGCCAGCAGTTTAAGTCCCGCGGCACCTAGCACAGATACGCAGTATTTT. Residues: CASSLSPAAPSTDTQYF.

The genes are TRBV5-6 and TRBJ1-2; no reliable D call. V lost 0 bases and J lost 3, with 12 bases in between. The CDR3 length is 15 residues. The germline V gene has CDR1 SGHDT and CDR2 YYEEEE. DNA of the CDR3: TGTGCCAGCAGCTTGGTACGGGGTGGGGACTATGGCTACACCTTC. This encodes CASSLVRGGDYGYTF.

The chain links TRBV2 to TRBJ2-7, with D perhaps matching TRBD1 (6 bases). Germline CDR1 reads SNHLY; CDR2 reads FYNNEI. The CDR3 totals 14 residues. The V end lost 1 base, the J end lost 3 bases, and 10 bases lay between the germline ends. CDR3 nucleotide sequence: TGTGCCAGCAGTGAAGGGCAGGGGAACTACGAGCAGTACTTC. It codes for CASSEGQGNYEQYF.

This clone was observed once. The gene calls are TRBV23-1 and TRBJ2-7; 8 nucleotides line up with TRBD1. TRBV23-1 is designated an ORF whose function remains uncertain. After removal of 0 bases from V and 2 bases from J, the junction contained 6 bases not matched to a gene. The CDR3 has 16 residues. The CDR3 loop reads CASSQSGTGKTYEQYF. DNA for the CDR3: TGCGCCAGCAGTCAATCCGGGACAGGTAAAACCTACGAGCAGTACTTC.

V and J are TRBV9 and TRBJ1-4; the match to TRBD1 covers 7 bases. The CDR3 is 18 residues long. The ends lost 0 bases at V and 3 bases at J; junction bases unmatched: 11. CDR1 is SGDLS, CDR2 YYNGEE, per germline. The DNA for the CDR3 is TGTGCCAGCAGCGTAGGGTACCCTACCGGGACAGCTAATGAAAAACTGTTTTTT. The encoded protein is CASSVGYPTGTANEKLFF.

This chain uses TRBV7-2 with TRBJ2-3, with TRBD2 as a possible D gene (6 bases). Germline V CDR1 and CDR2: SGHTA, FQGNSA. V lost 3 bases and J lost 4, with 17 bases in between. This CDR3 spans 16 amino acids. This CDR3 reads CASSLEGRGRADTQYF. DNA of the CDR3: TGTGCCAGCAGCTTGGAGGGGCGGGGTCGTGCAGATACGCAGTATTTT.

This clone occurred a few times. The chain uses TRBV10-3 and TRBJ2-7; TRBD1 agrees at 7 bases. V gave up 5 bases and J gave up 2 bases; unmatched junction bases: 6. Germline V gene lookup returns CDR1 ENHRY and CDR2 SYGVKD. CDR3 length equals 14 residues. CDR3 sequence (DNA): TGTGCCATCAGTACTGACAGGGTTCCCTACGAGCAGTACTTC. This codes for CAISTDRVPYEQYF.

This clone was picked up a small number of times. The V gene is TRBV4-1, the J gene TRBJ1-3; 10 bases map to TRBD1. The ends lost 3 bases at V and 4 bases at J; junction bases unmatched: 3. Germline V gene data show CDR1 as MGHRA and CDR2 as YSYEKL. The CDR3 covers 15 residues. For the CDR3, the DNA is TGCGCCAGCAGCCAGACAGGGGGCTCAGGAAACACCATATATTTT. Translating gives CASSQTGGSGNTIYF.

The J gene is TRBJ1-2, the V gene TRBV7-9; possibly TRBD1 for D (6 bases). V lost 5 bases and J 3 bases, leaving 16 bases between the germline ends. Germline V gene sequence: CDR1 SEHNR, CDR2 FQNEAQ (reference sequence). The CDR3 length is 15 residues. The CDR3 coding sequence is TGTGCCAGCAGCCCCCGTTGGGGGCAGGACTATGGCTACACCTTC. Amino acids: CASSPRWGQDYGYTF. Full variable domain (remainder filled in from reference TRBV7-9 and TRBJ1-2): DTGVSQNPRHKITKRGQNVTFRCDPISEHNRLYWYRQTLGQGPEFLTYFQNEAQLEKSRLLSDRFSAERPKGSFSTLEIQRTEQGDSAMYLCASSPRWGQDYGYTFGSGTRLTVV.

The rearrangement joins TRBV5-6 to TRBJ2-3; TRBD2 matches at 10 bases. The CDR3 consists of 15 residues. The V gene end was trimmed by 3 bases and the J gene end by 6 bases; junction bases not matched to a gene: 7. Germline loops: CDR1 SGHDT, CDR2 YYEEEE. CDR3 protein: CASSWGTSDDDTQYF. The CDR3 DNA reads TGTGCCAGCAGCTGGGGGACTAGCGATGATGATACGCAGTATTTT.

This clone was counted a single time. The V gene is TRBV7-2, the J gene TRBJ1-5, with D perhaps TRBD1 (6 bases). The CDR3 covers 16 residues. Germline V lookup: CDR1 SGHTA, CDR2 FQGNSA. Trimming shortened V by 5 bases and J by 0 bases, and 14 bases separated the two germline ends. CDR3 residues: CASSQDRLYSNQPQHF. CDR3 nucleotides: TGTGCCAGCAGCCAGGACAGACTTTATAGCAATCAGCCCCAGCATTTT.

The chain is built from TRBV11-2 and TRBJ1-1; TRBD1 might be the D (6 bases). Germline CDR1 is SGHAT and CDR2 is FQNNGV. Trimming took 5 bases from V and 7 from J, leaving 20 bases between them. CDR3 length: 15 residues. Here the CDR3 DNA reads TGTGCCAGCAGCACGATCCCCAGGGGTTACGGTGAAGCTTTCTTT. This gives the protein CASSTIPRGYGEAFF.

The rearrangement uses TRBV28 and TRBJ2-7, with 8 bases identical to TRBD1. CDR1 and CDR2 from the germline V gene are MDHEN and SYDVKM. The CDR3 runs to 13 residues. The V and J ends lost 7 bases and 5 bases, in that order; junction bases with no gene match: 7. CDR3 DNA sequence: TGTGCCAGCACCTCAGGGGGCAGCGACGAGCAGTACTTC. This codes for CASTSGGSDEQYF.

The V and J genes are TRBV4-3 and TRBJ2-4; D is unresolved. The CDR3 totals 16 residues. CDR1 and CDR2 from the germline V gene are LGHNA and YSLEER. With 3 bases removed from V and 1 base from J, the gap between germline ends came to 13 bases. This chain's CDR3 is CASSHRGDRAKNIQYF. The CDR3 region has the DNA TGCGCCAGCAGCCATCGCGGCGATCGGGCCAAAAACATTCAGTACTTC.

In this sample, this clone turned up once. In DNA, the CDR3 is TGTGCCAGCAGCTCGGGCTATGGCTACACCTTC. It codes for CASSSGYGYTF. The rearrangement links TRBV5-4 to TRBJ1-2; no definite D call. The V gene lost 3 bases and the J gene lost 4 bases, with 4 bases spanning the gap. The CDR3 sequence is 11 residues long. Looked up from germline, CDR1 is SGHNT and CDR2 is YYREEE (reference sequence). Variable domain in full (rest from reference TRBV5-4 and TRBJ1-2): ETGVTQSPTHLIKTRGQQVTLRCSSQSGHNTVSWYQQALGQGPQFIFQYYREEENGRGNFPPRFSGLQFPNYSSELNVNALELDDSALYLCASSSGYGYTFGSGTRLTVV.

The chain recombines TRBV29-1 with TRBJ1-1; TRBD1 matches at 7 bases. The CDR3 is 12 residues long. Trimming took 7 bases from V and 5 from J; bases not matched to a gene: 7. CDR1 SQVTM and CDR2 ANQGSEA come from the germline V gene. The CDR3 DNA reads TGCAGCGGCCGACAGGGCTTGACTGAAGCTTTCTTT. It specifies CSGRQGLTEAFF.

The chain uses TRBV6-4 and TRBJ1-1; D gene ambiguous. The CDR3 runs 13 residues. Germline loops: CDR1 MRHNA, CDR2 SNTAGT. V was shortened by 3 bases and J by 1 base, with 6 bases between the two germline ends. This CDR3 reads CASSEAGNTEAFF. The CDR3 DNA sequence: TGTGCCAGCAGTGAGGCGGGGAACACTGAAGCTTTCTTT.

V gene TRBV4-2 combines with J gene TRBJ2-3, with D possibly being TRBD2 (6 bases). This CDR3 has 16 residues. The V end lost 0 bases, the J end lost 2 bases, and 12 bases lay between the germline ends. Germline-derived CDR1 and CDR2 are LGHNA and YNFKEQ. The CDR3 is CASSQDSRRATDTQYF. The CDR3 nucleotides are TGTGCCAGCAGCCAAGATTCCCGGAGGGCCACAGATACGCAGTATTTT.

In DNA form, the CDR3 reads TGTGCCAGCAGCTTCTCCGGACTAGCGAATATCTACGAGCAGTACTTC. This sequence encodes CASSFSGLANIYEQYF. The V call is TRBV5-6, the J call TRBJ2-7, with 9 bases lining up with TRBD2. The CDR3 is 16 amino acids. V dropped 2 bases and J dropped 3; count of bases not matched to a gene: 9. CDR1 and CDR2 (germline): SGHDT, YYEEEE.

This sequence joins TRBV4-3 and TRBJ2-5, with a tentative D call TRBD1 (6 bases). Germline values: CDR1 LGHNA, CDR2 YSLEER. V was clipped by 0 bases and J by 2 bases, with 10 bases between them. The CDR3 consists of 15 residues. In DNA, the CDR3 is TGCGCCAGCAGCCAAGAGCACAGGGAGCAAGAGACCCAGTACTTC. The encoded protein is CASSQEHREQETQYF.

The V and J genes are TRBV5-6 and TRBJ2-1, with 8 positions matching TRBD2. V lost 4 bases, J lost 0 bases, and 3 bases stayed unmatched. The CDR3 runs 15 residues. Germline lookup yields CDR1 SGHDT and CDR2 YYEEEE. The CDR3 nucleotides are TGTGCCAGCAGCATCGGGACTAGCTCCTACAATGAGCAGTTCTTC. It encodes CASSIGTSSYNEQFF.

CDR3 sequence reads: CASSLKQGGTEAFF. CDR3 sequence (DNA): TGCGCCAGCAGCTTAAAACAGGGGGGCACTGAAGCTTTCTTT. This chain links TRBV5-1 with TRBJ1-1; 8 positions agree with TRBD1. Unmatched junction bases numbered 4, after V lost 2 bases and J lost 4 bases. Germline loops: CDR1 SGHRS, CDR2 YFSETQ. This CDR3 region has 14 residues.

The genes are TRBV7-2 and TRBJ2-7; TRBD1 matches 10 bases. The V gene's germline CDR1 is SGHTA and CDR2 FQGNSA. The CDR3 consists of 17 residues. V lost 1 base, J lost 7 bases, and 13 bases stayed unmatched. The CDR3 DNA is TGTGCCAGCAGCTTAGAGGACCGGGACAGGGGACAGCGAGAGCAGTACTTC. It codes for CASSLEDRDRGQREQYF.